This TCR beta chain is from a study of TIL therapy for anti-PD-1-resistant metastatic lung cancer. Study at large: Median tumor PD-L1 proportion score was about 5.9%.

The CDR3 is made up of 15 amino acids. The germline V gene encodes CDR1 LNHNV and CDR2 YYDKDF (reference sequence). Trimming removed 0 bases at V and 3 bases at J, with 11 bases between. Sequencing used immunoSEQ v3. Libraries were sequenced to around 2 million read pairs (survey) or roughly 4.5-6 million (deep). TCRdb's table, derived via immunoSEQ multiplex PCR, lists solely in-frame clones and lacks some. The table has about 21,000 clones, 60% to 85% seen once; the top ten hold about 7%. Time point reported: pre-treatment sample, taken before nivolumab and TIL therapy. Patients were adults with stage 4 NSCLC.

J is TRBJ1-1 and V is TRBV15; no clear D. The TCR sequence derives from a person aged 25-80 years with non-small cell lung cancer. The sample here was blood, taken at baseline. The CDR3 coding sequence is TGTGCCACCAGCAGAGATTTAACAGTGGACACTGAAGCTTTCTTT. Encoded protein: CATSRDLTVDTEAFF. The variable domain in full, completed from reference TRBV15 and TRBJ1-1, reads DAMVIQNPRYQVTQFGKPVTLSCSQTLNHNVMYWYQQKSSQAPKLLFHYYDKDFNNEADTPDNFQSRRPNTSFCFLDIRSPGLGDTAMYLCATSRDLTVDTEAFFGQGTRLTVV.